Each of the 32 T cell receptor beta chains below was sequenced from the same sample in a study of blood T cell repertoires in COVID-19. Clones were read by immunoSEQ multiplex PCR, and TCRdb kept only the in-frame ones, dropping some. The sample has around 220,000 clones; roughly nine tenths are singletons. The sequenced sample consisted of peripheral blood. The receptors here all came from a woman aged 45-65 years with acute or convalescent COVID-19.

Within the sample, this clone is medium-sized. The DNA is left out, because the CDR3 cannot be placed on it with certainty; the CDR3 is given as TCRdb lists it. CDR3 residues: CASSFQVSSGEQYF. The J gene is TRBJ2-7, the V gene TRBV7-2; TRBD1 is the table's D call and was not checked against the DNA. Germline CDR1 reads SGHTA; CDR2 reads FQGNSA. From its first to its last residue, the CDR3 has 14 amino acids.

This clone was recorded only once. This rearrangement joins TRBV4-3 to TRBJ1-1, with D possibly matching TRBD1 (5 bases). Germline V gives CDR1 LGHNA, CDR2 YSLEER. The CDR3 length is 13 residues. The V and J ends lost 6 bases and 4 bases respectively, with 12 bases between them. The CDR3: CASSITGVTEAFF. CDR3 in DNA: TGCGCCAGCAGTATTACGGGGGTCACTGAAGCTTTCTTT.

The chain joins TRBV7-6 to TRBJ1-3, with D possibly TRBD1 on 6 matching bases. The CDR3 is 15 amino acids. CDR1 and CDR2 (germline): SGHVS, FNYEAQ. Trimming took off 2 bases at V and 3 bases at J, with 11 bases between the two ends. The DNA of the CDR3 is TGTGCCAGCAGCTTATGGGGGGGCGGTGGAAACACCATATATTTT. It is translated as CASSLWGGGGNTIYF.

The chain couples TRBV5-1 to TRBJ2-5; D perhaps matches TRBD1 (6 bases). CDR1 is SGHRS, CDR2 YFSETQ, per germline. The CDR3 runs to 16 residues. V lost 1 base and J 4 bases, leaving 17 bases between the germline ends. CDR3 residues: CASSLFPGEKSETQYF. Written as DNA, the CDR3 is TGCGCCAGCAGCTTGTTCCCAGGGGAAAAGTCAGAGACCCAGTACTTC.

J is TRBJ1-2 and V is TRBV18, with 7 nucleotides matching TRBD1. This CDR3 contains 13 residues. CDR1 is KGHSH and CDR2 is LQKENI in the germline V gene. Trimming took 3 bases from V and 6 from J; bases not matched to a gene: 4. The CDR3 region is CASSPGQENGYTF. For the CDR3, the DNA is TGTGCCAGCTCACCTGGACAGGAAAATGGCTACACCTTC.

The genes are TRBV4-3 and TRBJ2-1; TRBD1 matches 10 bases. The length of the CDR3 is 14 residues. Losses at the gene ends were 4 bases for V and 5 bases for J; bases not matched to a gene: 2. CDR1 is LGHNA and CDR2 is YSLEER in the germline V gene. The CDR3 region is CASSRGTGDNEQFF. CDR3 bases: TGCGCCAGCAGCCGCGGGACAGGGGACAATGAGCAGTTCTTC.

This clone appeared many times. The V call is TRBV11-3, the J call TRBJ1-4, with D uncertain. The CDR3 length is 13 residues. Germline CDR1 SGHNT, CDR2 YENEEA. V was trimmed by 8 bases and J by 8 bases, leaving 15 bases between them. The chain's CDR3 is CASALRVGEKLFF. As DNA, the CDR3 is TGTGCCAGCGCCCTGAGGGTGGGGGAAAAACTGTTTTTT.

The chain carries TRBV15 and TRBJ1-2, with 9 bases aligning to TRBD1. CDR1 is LNHNV and CDR2 is YYDKDF in the germline V gene (reference sequence). V lost 0 bases and J lost 7; bases outside the gene matches: 9. This CDR3 has 16 residues. The chain's CDR3 is CATSREGTGKKGGYTF. As DNA, the CDR3 is TGTGCCACCAGCAGAGAGGGGACAGGGAAGAAAGGTGGCTACACCTTC.

The rearrangement joins TRBV12-3 or TRBV12-4 to TRBJ1-2, with D perhaps matching TRBD1 (6 bases). The CDR3 has 13 residues. Between the trimmed V and J ends, which lost 6 bases and 2 bases, there was a span of 10 bases. The CDR3 protein is CASRRTANYGYTF. Here the CDR3 DNA reads TGTGCCAGCAGAAGGACAGCCAACTATGGCTACACCTTC.

This clone was detected only a few times. The chain links TRBV6-2 or TRBV6-3 to TRBJ2-3, with 9 bases fitting TRBD1. With 4 bases clipped from V and 4 bases from J, the junction kept 3 bases outside the gene matches. Germline assignment: CDR1 MNHEY and CDR2 SVGEGT. This CDR3 is 14 amino acids long. The CDR3 is CASSSGQGADTQYF. The DNA of the CDR3 is TGTGCCAGCAGTTCGGGACAGGGAGCAGATACGCAGTATTTT.

The rearrangement joins TRBV7-9 to TRBJ2-1; 8 bases are a match to TRBD2. V shed 10 bases, J shed 0 bases, and the junction held 5 bases outside the gene matches. The germline gives CDR1 SEHNR, CDR2 FQNEAQ (reference sequence). The CDR3 contains 14 residues. The DNA of the CDR3 is TGTGCCATCCCGGGGGGGTCCTCCTACAATGAGCAGTTCTTC. Encoded protein: CAIPGGSSYNEQFF.

The rearrangement joins TRBV5-1 to TRBJ2-7, with 8 bases matching TRBD2. Trimming cost V 0 bases and J 4 bases; bases outside gene matches: 6. The V gene's germline CDR1 is SGHRS and CDR2 YFSETQ. CDR3 length: 15 amino acids. CDR3 amino acids: CASSLVVAGSYEQYF. The CDR3 DNA is TGCGCCAGCAGCTTGGTGGTAGCGGGATCTTACGAGCAGTACTTC. Full variable domain (rest looked up from reference TRBV5-1 and TRBJ2-7): KAGVTQTPRYLIKTRGQQVTLSCSPISGHRSVSWYQQTPGQGLQFLFEYFSETQRNKGNFPGRFSGRQFSNSRSEMNVSTLELGDSALYLCASSLVVAGSYEQYFGPGTRLTVT.

The J gene is TRBJ2-7, the V gene TRBV27; 8 nucleotides match TRBD1. Unmatched junction bases numbered 10, after V lost 4 bases and J lost 5 bases. Looked up from germline, CDR1 is MNHEY and CDR2 is SMNVEV (reference sequence). The CDR3 runs to 15 residues. CDR3 DNA: TGTGCCAGCAGTTCAACCTGGACAGGGCCCAACGAGCAGTACTTC. Translating it yields CASSSTWTGPNEQYF.

This clone was seen once. V is TRBV27 and J is TRBJ2-6; TRBD2 agrees at 12 bases. V lost 5 bases, J lost 2 bases, and 7 bases stayed unmatched. The CDR3 runs to 18 residues. CDR1 is MNHEY and CDR2 is SMNVEV in the germline V gene (reference sequence). The CDR3 is CASSRRLAGETGANVLTF. The CDR3 region has the DNA TGTGCCAGCAGTAGACGACTAGCGGGAGAGACTGGGGCCAACGTCCTGACTTTC.

The rearrangement joins TRBV7-7 to TRBJ2-7, with 12 bases fitting TRBD1. Losses at the gene ends were 5 bases for V and 6 bases for J; bases not matched to a gene: 8. Per the germline V gene, CDR1 is SSHAT and CDR2 is FNYEAQ (reference sequence). The CDR3 runs to 15 residues. The CDR3 DNA sequence: TGTGCCAGCAGCGCCCTGGGACAGGGGGCGGGCGAGCAGTACTTC. Translation gives CASSALGQGAGEQYF.

The V call is TRBV10-2, the J call TRBJ1-5, with a possible D match to TRBD1 (6 bases). CDR1 is WSHSY and CDR2 is SAAADI in the germline V gene. The CDR3 totals 13 residues. V lost 10 bases, J lost 5 bases, and 15 bases lay in between. The CDR3 DNA reads TGCGCCACCAGGGGCAGAATTGATCAGCCCCAGCATTTT. As protein: CATRGRIDQPQHF.

In this sample, this clone is medium-sized (0.01 to 0.1%). This sequence joins TRBV6-1 and TRBJ1-6, with D perhaps matching TRBD1 (5 bases). Germline V gene lookup returns CDR1 MNHNS and CDR2 SASEGT. CDR3 size: 13 residues. The V and J ends lost 3 bases and 5 bases respectively, with 5 bases between them. Written as DNA, the CDR3 is TGTGCCAGCAGTGACAGGGATAATTCACCCCTCCACTTT. Translation gives CASSDRDNSPLHF.

V and J are TRBV4-2 and TRBJ2-7; 8 bases map to TRBD2. With V trimmed by 0 bases and J by 2 bases, 3 bases remained unmatched. Germline loops: CDR1 LGHNA, CDR2 YNFKEQ. The CDR3 totals 15 residues. Here the CDR3 DNA reads TGTGCCAGCAGCCAAGATTTCGGGGGGGCCTACGAGCAGTACTTC. Its translation is CASSQDFGGAYEQYF.

The V gene is TRBV18, the J gene TRBJ2-2; the D gene is possibly TRBD1 (6 bases). The CDR3 covers 16 residues. Trimming took 0 bases from V and 1 from J, leaving 9 bases between them. Per germline, CDR1 KGHSH and CDR2 LQKENI. CDR3 amino acids: CASSPPGTWNTGELFF. The CDR3, as DNA: TGTGCCAGCTCACCACCGGGGACATGGAACACCGGGGAGCTGTTTTTT.

This clone was observed once. This chain uses TRBV7-2 with TRBJ2-7, with D possibly being TRBD1 (5 bases). V was trimmed by 0 bases and J by 0 bases, leaving 12 bases between them. This CDR3 contains 16 residues. CDR1 and CDR2 from the germline V gene are SGHTA and FQGNSA. CDR3 coding DNA: TGTGCCAGCAGCTTAGCAGGGGATCTGGTCTCCTACGAGCAGTACTTC. Amino acids: CASSLAGDLVSYEQYF.

The rearrangement joins TRBV5-1 to TRBJ2-3; 7 nucleotides align to TRBD1. This CDR3 has 15 amino acids. The germline V gene encodes CDR1 SGHRS and CDR2 YFSETQ. V lost 0 bases and J lost 0; bases outside the gene matches: 1. DNA of the CDR3: TGCGCCAGCAGCTTGGGACAGGGAAGCACAGATACGCAGTATTTT. It yields the protein CASSLGQGSTDTQYF.

This rearrangement joins TRBV27 to TRBJ2-3, with 13 bases that match TRBD2. CDR1 is MNHEY, CDR2 SMNVEV, per germline (reference sequence). V gave up 4 bases and J gave up 0 bases; unmatched junction bases: 7. The CDR3 is 18 residues long. CDR3 nucleotide sequence: TGTGCCAGCAGTTCATGGACTAGCGGGGGACTAAGCACAGATACGCAGTATTTT. Protein product: CASSSWTSGGLSTDTQYF.

This clone was seen a few times. The chain has TRBV12-1 and TRBJ1-3. TRBV12-1 is noted as a pseudogene. The CDR3 contains 15 residues. The CDR3, as DNA: TGTGCCAGCAGAGTCCCCGGGGACTCAGGAAACACCATATATTTT. Translating gives CASRVPGDSGNTIYF.

The chain has TRBV29-1 and TRBJ1-2; a weak D match, TRBD1 (5 bases). Per germline, CDR1 SQVTM and CDR2 ANQGSEA. The V gene lost 6 bases and the J gene lost 4 bases, with 15 bases spanning the gap. This CDR3 spans 13 amino acids. The CDR3 DNA reads as TGCAGCGTCCCCGCCACAAGGGGCTATGGCTACACCTTC. It codes for CSVPATRGYGYTF. The full variable domain, its missing parts supplied by reference TRBV29-1 and TRBJ1-2, is SAVISQKPSRDICQRGTSLTIQCQVDSQVTMMFWYRQQPGQSLTLIATANQGSEATYESGFVIDKFPISRPNLTFSTLTVSNMSPEDSSIYLCSVPATRGYGYTFGSGTRLTVV.

This chain links TRBV12-3 or TRBV12-4 with TRBJ2-2; the D is unclear. Trimming shortened V by 3 bases and J by 8 bases, and 7 bases separated the two germline ends. The CDR3 is 12 amino acids. CDR3 in DNA: TGTGCCAGCAGTTTCGTACTGGGGGAGCTGTTTTTT. This encodes CASSFVLGELFF.

The chain recombines TRBV29-1 with TRBJ2-3; the match to TRBD2 covers 7 bases. The CDR3 runs to 13 residues. Per germline, CDR1 SQVTM and CDR2 ANQGSEA. The V and J ends lost 6 bases and 0 bases, in that order; junction bases with no gene match: 3. CDR3 protein: CSVLAASTDTQYF. DNA for the CDR3: TGCAGCGTGCTAGCGGCTAGCACAGATACGCAGTATTTT.

V is TRBV7-9 and J is TRBJ1-2; 8 bases map to TRBD1. V was pared by 5 bases and J by 8 bases, with 13 bases of the junction left unmatched. This CDR3 is built from 15 residues. CDR1 and CDR2 (germline): SEHNR, FQNEAQ (reference sequence). The CDR3 bases are TGTGCCAGCAGCCCCAGACAGGGGCTAGGGTTAGGCTACACCTTC. It yields the protein CASSPRQGLGLGYTF.

V and J are TRBV5-4 and TRBJ2-3, with TRBD2 matching 14 bases. With 4 bases clipped from V and 1 base from J, the junction kept 8 bases outside the gene matches. Germline V gene lookup returns CDR1 SGHNT and CDR2 YYREEE (reference sequence). This CDR3 spans 18 amino acids. The DNA for the CDR3 is TGTGCCAGCAGCGCTGGACTAGCGGGAGGTGTTCGCACAGATACGCAGTATTTT. Its protein product is CASSAGLAGGVRTDTQYF.

This rearrangement joins TRBV19 to TRBJ1-1; 8 positions match TRBD1. The ends lost 2 bases at V and 5 bases at J; junction bases unmatched: 10. Looked up from germline, CDR1 is LNHDA and CDR2 is SQIVND (reference sequence). The CDR3 extends over 16 amino acids. The CDR3 protein is CASSIYAQGAYTEAFF. The CDR3 nucleotides are TGTGCCAGTAGTATATATGCTCAGGGGGCTTATACTGAAGCTTTCTTT.

The chain combines TRBV5-1 with TRBJ2-5; tentatively, D is TRBD1 (6 bases). CDR1 is SGHRS, CDR2 YFSETQ, per germline. The V end was cut by 4 bases, the J end by 5 bases, with 12 bases between. The CDR3 covers 13 residues. The CDR3 spells CASSNTGYETQYF. The CDR3 nucleotides are TGCGCCAGCAGCAATACAGGGTACGAGACCCAGTACTTC.

A few counts support this clone. The rearrangement links TRBV4-3 to TRBJ1-2; no firm D call. The CDR3 extends over 13 amino acids. V dropped 0 bases and J dropped 5 bases, with 7 bases sitting between them. Germline loops: CDR1 LGHNA, CDR2 YSLEER. The CDR3 DNA reads TGCGCCAGCAGCCAAGATAGGAGTTATGGCTACACCTTC. It is translated as CASSQDRSYGYTF.

This chain joins TRBV7-9 and TRBJ2-3; tentative D call: TRBD2 (7 bases). V was pared by 3 bases and J by 1 base, with 14 bases between. The CDR3 extends over 16 amino acids. Germline lookup yields CDR1 SEHNR and CDR2 FQNEAQ (reference sequence). The CDR3 spells CASSFGGGRRTDTQYF. The CDR3 DNA reads as TGTGCCAGCAGCTTCGGCGGGGGCCGACGCACAGATACGCAGTATTTT.